This T cell receptor (beta chain) came from a study of regulatory T cells in long-lasting Graves disease. Specified time point: newly diagnosed GD, antithyroid drugs for less than 3 months. TCR sequences were obtained from RNA taken from PBMCs. With iRepertoire HTBI primers and Arm-PCR of CDR3 regions, TCR beta libraries were built. TCRdb redid the calling of the multiplex PCR reads with MiXCR, one entry per CDR3 protein. The table records fewer than 500,000 distinct CDR3 sequences, 15% to 20% of them present only once. Between the trimmed V and J ends, which lost 1 base and 4 bases, there was a span of 10 bases. Germline CDR1 SQVTM, CDR2 ANQGSEA. The CDR3 sequence is 13 residues long. This clonotype has ten or more counts. The sample also formed part of further work on T cells in Graves' hyperthyroidism and ophthalmopathy. That source notes: Stable Graves' hyperthyroidism meant no ophthalmopathy progression within 18 months. First-round RT-PCR targeting the TCR CDR3 was performed with the HTBI primer set.

The sequenced sample was peripheral blood mononuclear cells (PBMCs), obtained at new diagnosis, from a patient treated with antithyroid drugs. The rearrangement joins TRBV29-1 to TRBJ2-5; D might be TRBD1 (6 bases). The TCR originated in a man in his forties with Graves disease. The CDR3 DNA reads TGCAGCGTTGAAGGGCCAGGGGTAGAGACCCAGTACTTC. This codes for CSVEGPGVETQYF.